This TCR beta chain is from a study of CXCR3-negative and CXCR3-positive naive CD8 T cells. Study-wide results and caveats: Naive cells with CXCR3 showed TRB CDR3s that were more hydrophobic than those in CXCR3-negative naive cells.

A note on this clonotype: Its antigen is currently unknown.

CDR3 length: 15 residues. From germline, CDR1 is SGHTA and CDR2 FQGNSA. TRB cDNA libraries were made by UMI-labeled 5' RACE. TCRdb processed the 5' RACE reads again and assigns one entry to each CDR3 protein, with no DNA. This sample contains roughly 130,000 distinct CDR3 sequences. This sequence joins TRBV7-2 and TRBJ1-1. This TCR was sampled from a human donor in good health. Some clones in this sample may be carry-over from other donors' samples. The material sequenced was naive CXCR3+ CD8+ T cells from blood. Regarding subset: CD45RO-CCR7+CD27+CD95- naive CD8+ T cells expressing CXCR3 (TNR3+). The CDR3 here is CASSLGRSLGREAFF.